This is a list of T cell receptor beta chains from one sample in a study of blood T cell repertoires in COVID-19. Measured with immunoSEQ multiplex PCR; TCRdb has only the in-frame clones, and not every one. The sample lists more than 95,000 clones; about 86% were seen once. Sequenced input: peripheral blood. The receptors come from a woman between 45 and 60 years old with acute or convalescent COVID-19. CDR3s include the opening cysteine and the closing phenylalanine or tryptophan. The order of the fields is clone size, D gene, V gene, J gene, CDR3 protein, CDR3 DNA. The D gene is left open where the match is weak. Clone size, where shown, is once, few, many, or a class for clones that have expanded.

>NA|NA|TRBV27|TRBJ2-7
CASSITLGAGEQYF
TGTGCCAGCAGTATTACTCTGGGGGCCGGCGAGCAGTACTTC
>NA|NA|TRBV19|TRBJ1-2
CASSTRRGANYGYTF
TGTGCCAGTAGTACCCGACGGGGAGCTAACTATGGCTACACCTTC
>NA|NA|TRBV28|TRBJ2-7
CASSPRQREQYF
TGTGCCAGCAGTCCCCGACAGAGGGAGCAGTACTTC
>NA|NA|TRBV28|TRBJ2-3
CASTTQSTDTQYF
TGTGCCAGCACCACACAGTCCACAGATACGCAGTATTTT
>NA|NA|TRBV9|TRBJ2-2
CASSVEAVNTGELFF
TGTGCCAGCAGCGTAGAAGCGGTTAACACCGGGGAGCTGTTTTTT
>NA|NA|TRBV27|TRBJ2-5
CASSLASLPETQYF
TGTGCCAGCAGTTTAGCGTCGCTCCCAGAGACCCAGTACTTC
>NA|NA|TRBV11-3|TRBJ2-1
CASSSGAFSSYNEQFF
TGTGCCAGCAGCTCCGGAGCGTTTAGCTCCTACAATGAGCAGTTCTTC
>NA|NA|TRBV18|TRBJ1-3
CASSRVGQAFFSGNTIYF
TGTGCCAGCTCACGTGTAGGACAAGCCTTCTTCTCTGGAAACACCATATATTTT
>NA|NA|TRBV27|TRBJ2-7
CASRSGQPGIHEQYF
TGTGCCAGCAGATCTGGACAGCCCGGCATCCACGAGCAGTACTTC
>few|TRBD1|TRBV18|TRBJ2-2
CASSPGTGATGELFF
TGTGCCAGCTCACCGGGGACAGGGGCCACCGGGGAGCTGTTTTTT
>once|NA|TRBV28|TRBJ1-5
CASSSLIKGRQPQHF
TGTGCCAGCAGTTCCCTAATAAAGGGGCGGCAGCCCCAGCATTTT
>NA|NA|TRBV5-1|TRBJ1-2
CASSLETGTTSSTF
TGCGCCAGCAGCTTGGAGACAGGAACCACCTCGAGCACCTTC
>once|TRBD1|TRBV7-2|TRBJ1-2
CASSLRGHGYTF
TGTGCCAGCAGCTTAAGGGGGCATGGCTACACCTTC
>few|TRBD1|TRBV7-8|TRBJ1-5
CASSHTWGQGNQPQHF
TGTGCCAGCAGCCACACCTGGGGACAGGGCAATCAGCCCCAGCATTTT
>NA|TRBD1|TRBV5-1|TRBJ2-3
CASSLEDRATDTQYF
TGCGCCAGCAGCTTGGAAGACAGGGCCACAGATACGCAGTATTTT
>NA|NA|TRBV6-1|TRBJ2-2
CASSDQGYTGELFF
TGTGCCAGCAGTGATCAGGGGTACACCGGGGAGCTGTTTTTT
>NA|TRBD2|TRBV28|TRBJ2-2
CASKAYTSGGAGELFF
TGTGCCAGCAAGGCCTATACTAGCGGGGGGGCCGGGGAGCTGTTTTTT
>NA|TRBD1|TRBV6-5|TRBJ1-1
CASSYSPGGLGTEAFF
TGTGCCAGCAGTTACTCGCCAGGGGGCTTGGGCACTGAAGCTTTCTTT
>NA|TRBD2|TRBV7-8|TRBJ2-1
CASSPRGVAGGIYNEQFF
TGTGCCAGCAGCCCGCGAGGGGTAGCGGGAGGCATCTACAATGAGCAGTTCTTC
>NA|NA|TRBV7-8|TRBJ1-5
CASSIRRTNQPQHF
TGTGCCAGCAGCATACGACGGACTAATCAGCCCCAGCATTTT
>NA|NA|TRBV30|TRBJ2-5
CAWSVSEETQYF
TGTGCCTGGAGTGTTTCCGAAGAGACCCAGTACTTC
>NA|NA|TRBV9|TRBJ1-2
CASSVDGGRDYGYTF
TGTGCCAGCAGCGTAGATGGGGGGAGAGACTATGGCTACACCTTC
>once|NA|TRBV6-5|TRBJ2-5
CASTLGSGKQTQYF
TGTGCCAGCACCTTGGGATCGGGGAAACAGACCCAGTACTTC
>few|TRBD2|TRBV3-1/TRBV3-2|TRBJ2-6
CASSLGGGTGANVLTF
TGTGCCAGCAGCCTCGGCGGGGGAACCGGGGCCAACGTCCTGACTTTC
>NA|NA|TRBV10-3|TRBJ1-2
CAISATENNYGYTF
TGTGCCATCAGTGCCACAGAAAATAACTATGGCTACACCTTC
>NA|NA|TRBV30|TRBJ1-6
CAWSGWRDGSPLHF
TGTGCCTGGAGTGGGTGGCGGGATGGGTCACCCCTCCACTTT
>NA|TRBD1|TRBV28|TRBJ2-3
CASSLLPGTGADTQYF
TGTGCCAGCAGTCTCCTTCCCGGGACAGGGGCAGATACGCAGTATTTT
>NA|TRBD2|TRBV30|TRBJ2-1
CAWYGGDSVAEQFF
TGTGCATGGTACGGGGGGGATTCGGTAGCTGAGCAGTTCTTC
>NA|NA|TRBV10-2|TRBJ1-5
CASRDSNSNQPQHF
TGCGCCAGCAGAGACAGTAATAGCAATCAGCCCCAGCATTTT
>NA|NA|TRBV9|TRBJ1-6
CASSVVDRNSPLHF
TGTGCCAGCAGCGTAGTGGACAGAAATTCACCCCTCCACTTT
>NA|NA|TRBV6-5|TRBJ2-2
CASSYTANTGELFF
TGTGCCAGCAGTTACACTGCGAACACCGGGGAGCTGTTTTTT
>NA|TRBD2|TRBV6-2/TRBV6-3|TRBJ2-1
CASSHTSGRANEQFF
TGTGCCAGCAGTCACACTAGCGGGAGGGCCAATGAGCAGTTCTTC
>once|TRBD2|TRBV27|TRBJ2-5
CASSLLGLAGGPKETQYF
TGTGCCAGCAGTTTACTGGGACTAGCGGGGGGGCCGAAAGAGACCCAGTACTTC
>few|TRBD1|TRBV19|TRBJ2-7
CASSLVGTGDEQYF
TGTGCCAGTAGTCTAGTCGGGACAGGGGACGAGCAGTACTTC
>NA|TRBD2|TRBV7-3|TRBJ2-3
CASSFRGGPSDTQYF
TGTGCCAGCAGCTTCCGGGGAGGGCCCTCAGATACGCAGTATTTT
>NA|TRBD1|TRBV5-4|TRBJ2-7
CASSFPGQGRHEQYF
TGTGCCAGCAGCTTTCCGGGACAGGGAAGGCACGAGCAGTACTTC
>NA|TRBD1|TRBV6-6|TRBJ2-7
CASSYGTDYEQYF
TGTGCCAGCAGTTACGGGACAGACTACGAGCAGTACTTC
>NA|TRBD1|TRBV2|TRBJ1-5
CASSRDRTNQPQHF
TGTGCCAGCAGCCGGGACAGAACTAATCAGCCCCAGCATTTT
>NA|NA|TRBV14|TRBJ2-1
CASSHPIHFNEQFF
TGTGCCAGCAGCCATCCCATACATTTCAATGAGCAGTTCTTC
>NA|NA|TRBV10-1|TRBJ1-1
CASSEPGEAAFF
TGCGCCAGCAGTGAGCCGGGAGAAGCAGCTTTCTTT
>NA|TRBD2|TRBV28|TRBJ2-7
CASRPSGSSYEQYF
TGTGCCAGCAGACCTAGCGGGAGCTCCTACGAGCAGTACTTC
>few|NA|TRBV6-5|TRBJ1-1
CASTRTLNTEAFF
TGTGCCAGCACCAGGACATTGAACACTGAAGCTTTCTTT
>few|NA|TRBV6-5|TRBJ1-1
CASSYQQVNTEAFF
TGTGCCAGCAGTTACCAACAGGTGAACACTGAAGCTTTCTTT
>NA|TRBD2|TRBV9|TRBJ2-3
CASSPPRGRGTDTQYF
TGTGCCAGCAGCCCCCCTAGAGGGAGGGGAACAGATACGCAGTATTTT
>NA|TRBD2|TRBV4-2|TRBJ2-7
CASSLGGGDYEQYF
TGTGCCAGCAGCCTCGGGGGGGGCGACTACGAGCAGTACTTC
>NA|NA|TRBV7-9|TRBJ1-1
CASLALGTGSNTEAFF
TGTGCCAGCCTAGCTCTGGGAACCGGGTCTAACACTGAAGCTTTCTTT
>NA|NA|TRBV12-3/TRBV12-4|TRBJ1-2
CASSLKRDYGYTF
TGTGCCAGCAGTTTAAAACGGGACTATGGCTACACCTTC
>few|TRBD2|TRBV4-1|TRBJ2-5
CASSQDGVVGGETQYF
TGCGCCAGCAGCCAAGATGGTGTTGTGGGAGGGGAGACCCAGTACTTC
>NA|TRBD2|TRBV5-1|TRBJ2-7
CASSLVAGGSSYEQYF
TGCGCCAGCAGCTTGGTAGCGGGAGGCTCCTCCTACGAGCAGTACTTC
>NA|NA|TRBV9|TRBJ2-7
CASSPRGQYEQYF
TGTGCCAGCAGCCCACGGGGTCAATACGAGCAGTACTTC
>NA|NA|TRBV7-3|TRBJ2-5
CASSPDSQETQYF
TGTGCCAGCAGCCCGGACAGCCAAGAGACCCAGTACTTC
>few|NA|TRBV7-9|TRBJ1-1
CASSLYGVPEAFF
TGTGCCAGCAGCTTATACGGGGTTCCTGAAGCTTTCTTT
>NA|NA|TRBV5-1|TRBJ2-3
CASSLGLVTDTQYF
TGCGCCAGCAGCTTGGGGCTTGTCACAGATACGCAGTATTTT
>NA|TRBD1|TRBV28|TRBJ1-5
CASSSGRTGSIKPQHF
TGTGCCAGCAGTTCAGGGCGGACAGGGTCCATCAAACCCCAGCATTTT